This T cell receptor beta chain came from a study of beta chain features in type 1 diabetes (dated by TCRdb to 2016 to 2018). For the wider study: No differences in mean age, gender distribution, total cell number or subset yield were found between patients and healthy donors. A total of some 110 million sorted cells were examined across all samples, and the number of cells per subset was strongly correlated with RNA yield. In the study, TCRB repertoires of sorted circulating CD4+ T cell subsets from recently diagnosed type 1 diabetes patients were compared with those of matched healthy donors. Whereas all 30 or so donors provided naive and central memory subsets, regulatory and stem cell-like memory subsets were isolated from just 8 patients and roughly eight healthy donors.

Overall results and qualifications from the work: PCR may preferentially amplify shorter templates, but because patient and control samples were amplified and corrected together, any resulting skew would affect both groups equally. Because cDNA was sequenced instead of genomic DNA, activated cells with high expression could be over-represented, although the groups did not differ in activation or CD3 levels. Because the HLA sub-analyses included only small numbers of individuals, any influence of HLA type on TCRB rearrangement was left unresolved. In all four CD4+ subsets, TCRB CDR3 length was moderately but significantly shorter in type 1 diabetes patients. Naive, central memory and regulatory TCRB repertoires appeared to be more alike among patients than among healthy donors. At VDJ recombination sites, type 1 diabetes patients had fewer insertions and more deleted nucleotides, which implies abnormalities in thymic rearrangement.

Notes on this clone: No antigen is known for it. Base-call qualities are not available, and no considerably larger clone is one nucleotide away.

Each donor gave one peripheral blood draw, averaging roughly 100 mL, which was collected into heparinised tubes. Using a panel that included CD45RO, CCR7, CD25, CD127, CD95 and CD27, naive, central memory, regulatory and stem cell-like memory CD4+ T cells were sorted on a BD FACSAria II. Every sorted population had a purity above 98%. PBMCs were isolated right away by Lymphoprep density gradient centrifugation and were stained directly, without culture. Samples were stained and sorted in pairs, with one healthy donor and one patient per experiment, so that batch effects were minimized. All of the isolated RNA was reverse transcribed with the High Capacity cDNA Reverse Transcription Kit, so expressed TCRB transcripts were sequenced. Deep immunoSEQ sequencing was performed on naive, central memory and regulatory T cell samples, with an average of roughly 4 million total reads per sample. After sorted cells were lysed in RLT buffer, RNA was extracted with DNase-treated RNeasy Micro or Mini kits, with the choice depending on cell number. To prevent cross-contamination, every cell subset was processed on its own, while patient and healthy donor samples were processed together. The immunoSEQ multiplex PCR was used to amplify TCRB sequences from cDNA, generating 87-bp fragments that spanned the CDR3 region. Amplicons were sequenced on the Illumina HiSeq platform. Per the original workflow: PCR bias was corrected computationally using synthetic template baselines, and reads within Hamming distance 2 were collapsed, with unmergeable singletons discarded. Reads were aligned to IMGT to assign V, D and J genes, CDR3 length, and insertions or deletions at six rearrangement sites. Within each subset, clonotype counts were normalized to the number of sorted cells before true diversity and Gini coefficients were calculated with the tcR R package. The overlap coefficient, calculated on TCRB nucleotide sequences, was used to quantify repertoire sharing. TCRdb mirrors the immuneACCESS table, restricted to in-frame sequences. Some clones are absent from its copies; in checked studies, under half trace to an unresolved V gene, and the reason for the others is unknown. The DNA gave D and trimming, while V, J and clone size come from that table. This sample comprises 150,000 or so clones, under 60% of them detected only once. Roughly 0.42% of the sample rests with the top ten.

As encoded in the germline V gene, CDR1 is MNHEY while CDR2 is SVGAGI. From its cysteine to its phenylalanine, the CDR3 spans 12 amino acids. The DNA shown is the 36-base CDR3, in frame from base 1. The junction shows trimming of 1 base on V and 7 bases on J, plus 8 bases between the germline ends. The sample consisted of Tregs from blood. Per the publication, the cell subset or site label means: regulatory CD4+ T cells. The chain uses TRBV6-5 and TRBJ2-7; TRBD1 is a weak D gene call, 6 bases matching. The origin of this receptor is a man between 18 and 35 years old in good health. The CDR3: CASSYFRGEQYF. The DNA is as follows: TGTGCCAGCAGTTACTTCAGGGGAGAGCAGTACTTC.